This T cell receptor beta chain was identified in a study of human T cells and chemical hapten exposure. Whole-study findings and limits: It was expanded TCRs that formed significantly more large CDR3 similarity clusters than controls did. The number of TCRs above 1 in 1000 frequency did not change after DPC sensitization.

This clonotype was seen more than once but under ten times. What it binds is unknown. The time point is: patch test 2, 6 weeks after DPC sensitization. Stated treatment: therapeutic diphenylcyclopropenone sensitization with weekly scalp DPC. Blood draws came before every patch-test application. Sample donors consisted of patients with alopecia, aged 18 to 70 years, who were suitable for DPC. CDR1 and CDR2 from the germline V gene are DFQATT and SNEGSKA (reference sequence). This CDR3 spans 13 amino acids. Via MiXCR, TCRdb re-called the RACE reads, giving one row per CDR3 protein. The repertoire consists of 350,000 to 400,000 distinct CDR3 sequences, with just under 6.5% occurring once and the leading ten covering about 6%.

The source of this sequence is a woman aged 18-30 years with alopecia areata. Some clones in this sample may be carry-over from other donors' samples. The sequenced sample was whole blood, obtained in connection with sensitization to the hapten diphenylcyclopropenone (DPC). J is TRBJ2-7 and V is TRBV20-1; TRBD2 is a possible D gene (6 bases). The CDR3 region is CTPMRDLTGEQYF. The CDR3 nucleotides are TGCACTCCGATGCGGGACCTTACGGGGGAGCAGTACTTC.